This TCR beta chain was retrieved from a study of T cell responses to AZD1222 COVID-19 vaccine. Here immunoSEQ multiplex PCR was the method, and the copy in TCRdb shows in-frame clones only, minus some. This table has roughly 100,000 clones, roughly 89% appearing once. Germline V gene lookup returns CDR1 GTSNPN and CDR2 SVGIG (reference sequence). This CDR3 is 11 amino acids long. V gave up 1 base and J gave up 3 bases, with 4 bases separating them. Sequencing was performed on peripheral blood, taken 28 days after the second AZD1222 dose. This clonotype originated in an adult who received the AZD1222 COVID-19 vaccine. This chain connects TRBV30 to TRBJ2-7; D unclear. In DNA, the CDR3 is TGTGCCTGGAGTGCATTCTACGAGCAGTACTTC. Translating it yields CAWSAFYEQYF.